This T cell receptor beta chain is from a study of CD8+ T cells in alopecia areata (dated by TCRdb to 2016 to 2019). Turning to the overall study: Treated patients were enrolled in an open-label pilot trial of oral tofacitinib at 5 to 10 mg twice daily for moderate-to-severe alopecia areata. Patients received tofacitinib for 6 to 18 months and were then followed off drug for 6 months to check for delayed response and recurrence. In treated patients, disease severity was measured using the SALT score, which gives the percentage of scalp surface area affected. In both human patients and the C3H/HeJ mouse model, the study applied high-throughput TCRbeta sequencing to look at T cell clonal expansion in alopecia areata. Scalp tissue and sorted CD4+ and CD8+ peripheral blood T cells from patchy and totalis/universalis alopecia areata patients and from healthy controls were covered by human TCRbeta sequencing. Patients on tofacitinib were biopsied at baseline and after 4 and 24 weeks of treatment, and several of the patients also had a later scalp biopsy. Scalp clonality was compared among normal scalp (n=4), patchy alopecia areata scalp (n=8), and alopecia totalis/universalis scalp (n=8). RNA came from the PAXgene miRNA kit for fixed scalp, the miRNeasy kit for PBMCs, and the RNeasy kit for mouse skin. immunoSEQ multiplex PCR using 35 Vbeta forward primers and 13 Jbeta reverse primers was used to amplify TCRbeta CDR3 regions. Results and caveats for the whole study, not just this receptor: Lesional scalp, especially in alopecia totalis/universalis, showed higher clonality and more expanded CD8+ clones than normal scalp, suggesting antigenic drive. Many expanded lesional clones were found to persist in scalp and blood during tofacitinib treatment, and relapse after treatment cessation may be partly explained by this persistence. Because the treated cohort was small and included a single nonresponder, larger studies are needed to assess links between baseline CD8+ expansion and response. Shared TCR sequences between patients were less evident than in mice, which may be partly attributable to HLA diversity in the patient population. Tofacitinib significantly lowered scalp clonality and the number of expanded CD8+ clones among the top 100 scalp clones. Resident alphabeta T cells in normal human skin are also sequenced, complicating scalp TCR repertoire analysis, unlike mouse skin dominated by gammadelta T cells.

The meaning of the sample's treatment or condition label: oral pan-JAK inhibitor, 5-10 mg twice daily. Lesional scalp punch biopsies and peripheral blood were collected from alopecia areata patients. PBMCs were isolated by density centrifugation and stained for CD3, CD4 and CD8, and CD4+ and CD8+ T cells were sorted on a FACSAria. Library prep was done by the immunoSEQ multiplex PCR assay. To provide template for TCR sequencing, every sample had RNA extracted and reverse transcribed into cDNA. First-strand cDNA was synthesized using SuperScript III with a 2:1 mix of oligo-dT and random hexamers. A synthetic immune receptor repertoire was used to gauge amplification bias, and whatever bias remained was removed computationally. As for the authors' bioinformatics: Raw reads were preprocessed to remove errors, and CDR3 was defined according to IMGT conventions as the region from the conserved cysteine to phenylalanine. Clonality was calculated as 1 minus Shannon entropy normalized by log2 of the number of productive unique TCRs. Scalp TCRbeta sequences were cross-referenced with sorted blood CD4 and CD8 repertoires so that the CD4 or CD8 identity of scalp clones could be inferred. TCRdb's version of the immuneACCESS table is confined to in-frame rearrangements and falls short of the full clone set. An unresolved V gene accounts for under half of the shortfall where checked; the remainder is of unknown origin. The DNA gave D and trimming, while V, J and clone size come from that table. The sample table contains some 170,000 clones; only one count was recorded for 50% to 75% of them. 16% of the sample rests with the top ten.

This clone was found a few times. The clone's antigen remains unknown. No much larger clone is present one base from it, and per-base qualities are unavailable. From cysteine to phenylalanine, the CDR3 is 14 amino acids long. CDR3 DNA only is kept here, 42 bases in frame from base 1. V drops 5 bases and J drops 4 bases, leaving 16 bases in between. CDR1 and CDR2 are drawn from the germline V gene (reference sequence): GTSNPN, SVGIG. The sequence is built from TRBV30 and TRBJ2-3; the D gene is possibly TRBD2, with 5 bases matching. This receptor was taken from a human donor with alopecia areata. Material: CD4+ T cells sorted from blood, obtained at roughly week 55, from a patient treated with tofacitinib. This receptor has the CDR3 CAWGPGSASDTQYF. The DNA reads TGTGCCTGGGGGCCGGGATCCGCCTCAGATACGCAGTATTTT.